The 19 T cell receptor beta chains listed next were all sequenced from one sample in a study of T cells in Graves' hyperthyroidism and ophthalmopathy. RNA transcripts served as the template for amplifying TCR beta CDR3 regions. First-round RT-PCR with HTBI primers amplified the TCR CDR3 region. Each CDR3 protein gets one entry after TCRdb re-called the multiplex PCR reads with MiXCR. The table has about 600,000 distinct CDR3 sequences, about 16% seen once. Sequencing used blood. The receptor set was obtained from a woman between 35 and 50 years old with Graves' ophthalmopathy.

V gene TRBV5-8 combines with J gene TRBJ1-1; no firm D call. The germline V gene has CDR1 SGHTS and CDR2 YDEGEE. The CDR3 has 15 amino acids. Trimming removed 0 bases at V and 5 bases at J, with 14 bases between. Here the CDR3 reads CASSLVEGRETEAFF. The CDR3 region has the DNA TGTGCCAGCAGCTTGGTTGAGGGTCGAGAAACTGAAGCTTTCTTT.

This clonotype was found many times. This chain connects TRBV11-2 to TRBJ2-1; D remains ambiguous. The CDR3 length is 16 residues. V lost 2 bases, J lost 6 bases, and 17 bases lay in between. Germline V CDR1 and CDR2: SGHAT, FQNNGV. This CDR3 is CASSLRGDTLVNEQFF. In DNA, the CDR3 is TGTGCCAGCAGCTTACGAGGAGACACCCTCGTCAATGAGCAGTTCTTC. Full variable domain (remainder filled in from reference TRBV11-2 and TRBJ2-1): EAGVAQSPRYKIIEKRQSVAFWCNPISGHATLYWYQQILGQGPKLLIQFQNNGVVDDSQLPKDRFSAERLKGVDSTLKIQPAKLEDSAVYLCASSLRGDTLVNEQFFGPGTRLTVL.

This clonotype was seen repeatedly, ten times or more. This chain connects TRBV12-3 or TRBV12-4 to TRBJ2-3, with unresolved D. Trimming took 2 bases from V and 6 from J, leaving 15 bases between them. The CDR3 totals 15 residues. The CDR3 DNA is TGTGCCAGCAGTTTAAGTGGGTGGGGTGGCGATACGCAGTATTTT. The encoded protein is CASSLSGWGGDTQYF.

The chain carries TRBV5-4 and TRBJ1-6, with 8 bases identical to TRBD1. Per germline, CDR1 SGHNT and CDR2 YYREEE (reference sequence). The CDR3 is 15 amino acids. V shed 4 bases and J 4 bases; nucleotides not matched to a gene: 4. Here the CDR3 DNA reads TGTGCCAGCAGCCAGGGACAGGATTATAATTCACCCCTCCACTTT. This gives the protein CASSQGQDYNSPLHF.

This clonotype was picked up a small number of times. The rearrangement links TRBV19 to TRBJ1-5, with TRBD1 matching over 9 bases. J was trimmed by 4 bases and V by 9 bases; bases with no gene match: 7. CDR3 size: 14 residues. Germline lookup yields CDR1 LNHDA and CDR2 SQIVND (reference sequence). The CDR3 DNA follows: TGTGCCAGCGAAGGACAGGGGATAAATCAGCCCCAGCATTTT. Translating it yields CASEGQGINQPQHF.

This clonotype was counted at least ten times. This chain links TRBV6-1 with TRBJ2-7, with TRBD2 matching 10 bases. Germline V lookup: CDR1 MNHNS, CDR2 SASEGT. V gave up 6 bases and J gave up 2 bases; unmatched junction bases: 7. The CDR3 consists of 15 residues. The CDR3 reads CASRIERGGPYEQYF. In nucleotides, the CDR3 is TGTGCCAGCAGAATAGAGCGGGGGGGCCCCTACGAGCAGTACTTC.

This clonotype was recorded at least ten times. The rearrangement joins TRBV27 to TRBJ2-7; 12 nucleotides agree with TRBD1. This CDR3 contains 14 residues. V shed 5 bases, J shed 6 bases, and the junction held 5 bases outside the gene matches. The V gene's germline CDR1 is MNHEY and CDR2 SMNVEV (reference sequence). The CDR3 reads CASSMGQGAREQYF. The CDR3 region has the DNA TGTGCCAGCAGTATGGGACAGGGGGCGCGCGAGCAGTACTTC.

The chain has TRBV28 and TRBJ2-1; the D gene is possibly TRBD2 (6 bases). This CDR3 region has 14 residues. V lost 8 bases to trimming and J lost 2 bases, with 13 bases between them. Germline CDR1 reads MDHEN; CDR2 reads SYDVKM. CDR3 amino acids: CASGGTVAYNEQFF. The CDR3 bases are TGTGCCAGCGGGGGGACTGTCGCCTACAATGAGCAGTTCTTC.

Concerning this clonotype itself: A much larger clonotype is one base distant, so this may be a read error. The chain is built from TRBV28 and TRBJ2-7; D may be TRBD1 (5 bases). This CDR3 spans 17 amino acids. CDR1 and CDR2 from the germline V gene are MDHEN and SYDVKM. Here the CDR3 reads CAGSLKTRQTGPYEQYF. CDR3 nucleotide sequence: TGTGCCGGCAGTTTAAAGACTCGACAGACCGGCCCCTACGAGCAGTACTTC.

With respect to this clonotype: Given a much more abundant clone one base away, this may be a read error. The rearrangement uses TRBV3-1 and TRBJ1-1; possible D gene TRBD1, 5 bases. Per germline, CDR1 LGHDT and CDR2 YNNKEL (reference sequence). The CDR3 has 13 amino acids. V was clipped by 0 bases and J by 10 bases, with 12 bases between them. The CDR3 DNA sequence: TGTGCCAGCAGCCAAGATATACGGGGGGGAGCTTTCTTT. Translation gives CASSQDIRGGAFF.

This chain connects TRBV6-2 or TRBV6-3 to TRBJ2-3; D is ambiguous. Trimming removed 6 bases from V and 2 bases from J, with 15 bases in between. The germline CDR1 and CDR2 sequences are MNHEY and SVGEGT. The CDR3 totals 15 residues. Here the CDR3 reads CASRLNPDFTDTQYF. The CDR3, as DNA: TGTGCCAGCAGATTGAACCCAGATTTCACAGATACGCAGTATTTT.

This rearrangement joins TRBV20-1 to TRBJ2-3, with TRBD2 matching 9 bases. Per the germline V gene, CDR1 is DFQATT and CDR2 is SNEGSKA (reference sequence). The CDR3 length is 17 residues. V was pared by 2 bases and J by 0 bases, with 9 bases of the junction left unmatched. CDR3 in DNA: TGCAGTGCTAGAACAGCGGGAGGCACGACTAGCACAGATACGCAGTATTTT. This gives the protein CSARTAGGTTSTDTQYF.

This clonotype occurred a few times. This chain joins TRBV4-1 and TRBJ1-1, with 8 bases fitting TRBD1. The CDR3 is 14 amino acids. CDR1 MGHRA and CDR2 YSYEKL come from the germline V gene. Germline trimming cut 1 base from V and 5 bases from J; bases unmatched to any gene: 3. The CDR3 loop is CASSQGDRRTEAFF. Written as DNA, the CDR3 is TGCGCCAGCAGCCAAGGGGACAGGCGGACTGAAGCTTTCTTT.

This clonotype has at least ten counts. This rearrangement joins TRBV11-2 to TRBJ2-1, with TRBD2 matching 7 bases. J gave up 7 bases and V 3 bases, and 12 bases lay outside the gene matches. Per germline, CDR1 SGHAT and CDR2 FQNNGV. The CDR3 runs 16 residues. The CDR3 sequence is CASSLKPGLRVNEQFF. The CDR3 nucleotides read TGTGCCAGCAGCTTGAAACCGGGACTACGTGTAAATGAGCAGTTCTTC. Full variable domain (remainder filled in from reference TRBV11-2 and TRBJ2-1): EAGVAQSPRYKIIEKRQSVAFWCNPISGHATLYWYQQILGQGPKLLIQFQNNGVVDDSQLPKDRFSAERLKGVDSTLKIQPAKLEDSAVYLCASSLKPGLRVNEQFFGPGTRLTVL.

Remarks on this clonotype: Since a much larger clone is just one base distant, this may be a read error. The V gene is TRBV12-3 or TRBV12-4, the J gene TRBJ2-2; 9 bases align to TRBD1. V shed 6 bases and J 6 bases; nucleotides not matched to a gene: 2. The CDR3 extends over 13 amino acids. CDR3 nucleotides: TGTGCCAGCAGCGGGACAGGGCCCGGGGAGCTGTTTTTT. Amino acid sequence: CASSGTGPGELFF.

The chain recombines TRBV4-2 with TRBJ2-1; 10 nucleotides agree with TRBD1. In germline, CDR1 is LGHNA, CDR2 YNFKEQ. The CDR3 is 14 residues long. V dropped 7 bases and J dropped 4; count of bases not matched to a gene: 4. CDR3 sequence reads: CASNRDRGYNEQFF. CDR3 DNA sequence: TGTGCCAGCAACCGGGACAGGGGTTACAATGAGCAGTTCTTC.

This clonotype was seen many times. The chain links TRBV2 to TRBJ1-1; no definite D call. The germline V gene has CDR1 SNHLY and CDR2 FYNNEI. There are 14 residues in the CDR3. The germline V and J ends were trimmed by 7 bases and 2 bases, with 14 bases remaining between them. The CDR3 nucleotides read TGTGCCAGCAATTATGGAGCGGTAAACACTGAAGCTTTCTTT. Translating it yields CASNYGAVNTEAFF.

For this clonotype: An end of the junction differs from the germline gene, which may be a read error. The chain joins TRBV20-1 to TRBJ1-5; D remains unclear. Germline assignment: CDR1 DFQATT and CDR2 SNEGSKA (reference sequence). The CDR3 loop spans 16 amino acids. The CDR3 here is CRARDPQEPTGEPQHF. DNA of the CDR3: TGCAGGGCTAGAGACCCTCAAGAGCCTACCGGGGAACCCCAGCATTTT.

This chain joins TRBV4-2 and TRBJ1-4; 9 bases fit TRBD1. Per germline, CDR1 LGHNA and CDR2 YNFKEQ. V dropped 3 bases and J dropped 3; count of bases not matched to a gene: 8. CDR3 length: 17 amino acids. The CDR3 nucleotides read TGTGCCAGCAGCCAGGGGACAGGGATATCACCTAATGAAAAACTGTTTTTT. Translated, it gives CASSQGTGISPNEKLFF.